The clone carrying this TCR beta chain turned up a few times. Its antigen is unidentified. MiXCR, applied by TCRdb to the 5' RACE reads, yields one record per CDR3 protein. The sample records more than 500,000 distinct CDR3 sequences, about 5.7% being singletons. The data were taken from a study of CD8 T cells in ankylosing spondylitis. Study-level results: Significant enrichment of disease-linked clones was reportedly seen in matched ankylosing spondylitis synovial fluid. One TCR beta motif, made up of roughly 8 highly homologous variants, appeared characteristic of ankylosing spondylitis blood.

The specimen sequenced was blood, either unsorted or a sorted T cell fraction (not recorded which). The source of this sequence is a male donor with ankylosing spondylitis.

CDR3 in DNA: TGTGCCAGCAGCCCCTGGAGGGAGGGCGATGAGCAGTTCTTC. Translation gives CASSPWREGDEQFF. The chain recombines TRBV11-2 with TRBJ2-1; 7 nucleotides match TRBD2. This CDR3 contains 14 residues. The germline V gene has CDR1 SGHAT and CDR2 FQNNGV. Trimming took 5 bases from V and 8 from J; bases not matched to a gene: 9.